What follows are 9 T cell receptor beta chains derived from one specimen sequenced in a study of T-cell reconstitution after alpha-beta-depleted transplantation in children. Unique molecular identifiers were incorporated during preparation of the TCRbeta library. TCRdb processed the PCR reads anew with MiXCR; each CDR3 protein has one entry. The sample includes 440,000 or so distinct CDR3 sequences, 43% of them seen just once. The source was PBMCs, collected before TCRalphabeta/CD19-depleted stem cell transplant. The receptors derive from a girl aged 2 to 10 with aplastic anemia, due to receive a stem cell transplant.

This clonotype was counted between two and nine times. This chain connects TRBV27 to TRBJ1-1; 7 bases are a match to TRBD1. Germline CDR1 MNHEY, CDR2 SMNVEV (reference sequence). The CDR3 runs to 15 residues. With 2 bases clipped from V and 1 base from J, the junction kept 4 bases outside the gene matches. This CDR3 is CASSLLGTANTEAFF. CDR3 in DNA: TGTGCCAGCAGTTTACTTGGGACAGCGAACACTGAAGCTTTCTTT.

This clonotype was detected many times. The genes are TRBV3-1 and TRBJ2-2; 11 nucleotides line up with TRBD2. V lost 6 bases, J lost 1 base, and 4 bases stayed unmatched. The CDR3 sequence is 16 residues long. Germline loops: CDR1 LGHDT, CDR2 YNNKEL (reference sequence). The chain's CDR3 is CASSSTSGGNTGELFF. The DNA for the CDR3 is TGTGCCAGCAGTTCTACTAGCGGGGGGAACACCGGGGAGCTGTTTTTT.

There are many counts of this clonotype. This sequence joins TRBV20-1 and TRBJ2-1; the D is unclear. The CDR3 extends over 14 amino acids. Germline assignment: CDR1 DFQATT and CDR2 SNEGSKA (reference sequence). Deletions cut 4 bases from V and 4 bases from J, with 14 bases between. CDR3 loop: CSATHPNTYNEQFF. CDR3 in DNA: TGCAGTGCTACCCATCCGAATACTTACAATGAGCAGTTCTTC.

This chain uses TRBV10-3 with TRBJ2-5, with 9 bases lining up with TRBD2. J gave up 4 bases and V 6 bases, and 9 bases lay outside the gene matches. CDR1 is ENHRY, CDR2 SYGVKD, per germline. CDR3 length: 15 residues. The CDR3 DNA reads TGTGCCATCAGCCCCAGGTTAGCGGGAGCAGAGACCCAGTACTTC. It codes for CAISPRLAGAETQYF.

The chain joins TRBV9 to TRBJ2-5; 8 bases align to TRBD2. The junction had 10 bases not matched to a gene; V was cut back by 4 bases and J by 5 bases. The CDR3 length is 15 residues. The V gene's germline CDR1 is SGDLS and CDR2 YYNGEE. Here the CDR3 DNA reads TGTGCCAGCAGCACCCGGGAGGGCTCGTCGGAGACCCAGTACTTC. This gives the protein CASSTREGSSETQYF. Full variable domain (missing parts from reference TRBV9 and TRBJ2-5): DSGVTQTPKHLITATGQRVTLRCSPRSGDLSVYWYQQSLDQGLQFLIQYYNGEERAKGNILERFSAQQFPDLHSELNLSSLELGDSALYFCASSTREGSSETQYFGPGTRLLVL.

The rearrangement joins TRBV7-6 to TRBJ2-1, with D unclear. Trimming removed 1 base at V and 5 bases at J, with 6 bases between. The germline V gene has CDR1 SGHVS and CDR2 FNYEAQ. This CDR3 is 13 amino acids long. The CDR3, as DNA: TGTGCCAGCAGCTTAGTAATAGACAATGAGCAGTTCTTC. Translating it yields CASSLVIDNEQFF.

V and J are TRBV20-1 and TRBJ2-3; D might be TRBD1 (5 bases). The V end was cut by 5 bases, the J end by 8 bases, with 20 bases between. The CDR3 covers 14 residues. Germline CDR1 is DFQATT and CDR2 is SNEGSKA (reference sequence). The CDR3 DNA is TGCAGTGCTCCCCGACCGGACATTTTCGGTACGCAGTATTTT. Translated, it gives CSAPRPDIFGTQYF.

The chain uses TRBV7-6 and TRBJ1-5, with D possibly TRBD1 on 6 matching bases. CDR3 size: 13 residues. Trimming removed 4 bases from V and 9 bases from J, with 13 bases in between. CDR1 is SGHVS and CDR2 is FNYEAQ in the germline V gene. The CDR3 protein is CASSWEQGAPQHF. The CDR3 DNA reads TGTGCCAGCAGCTGGGAACAGGGAGCGCCCCAGCATTTT.

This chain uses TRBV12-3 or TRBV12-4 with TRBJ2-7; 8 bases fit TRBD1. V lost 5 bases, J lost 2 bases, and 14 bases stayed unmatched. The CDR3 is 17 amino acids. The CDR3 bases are TGTGCCAGCAGTGCCGGGACAGGTTCTGGGGAGGCCTACGAGCAGTACTTC. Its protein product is CASSAGTGSGEAYEQYF.